A single sample gave rise to the 3 T cell receptor beta chains below, sequenced in a study of PD-L1 blockade in urothelial cancer. Clones were read by immunoSEQ multiplex PCR, and TCRdb kept only the in-frame ones, dropping some. The sample has tens of thousands of clones, roughly 80% seen once. This sample's time point: pretreatment peripheral blood. Sequenced material: PBMCs, taken around atezolizumab (anti-PD-L1) treatment. Every receptor here comes from a man in his forties or fifties with urothelial cancer.

This chain uses TRBV5-5 with TRBJ2-7; TRBD1 agrees at 11 bases. The CDR3 sequence is 13 residues long. V lost 3 bases, J lost 5 bases, and 1 base stayed unmatched. Germline V CDR1 and CDR2: SGHKS, YYEKEE (reference sequence). The CDR3 region is CASSWTGGDEQYF. The CDR3 region has the DNA TGTGCCAGCAGCTGGACAGGGGGCGACGAGCAGTACTTC.

The chain links TRBV7-9 to TRBJ1-3; D might be TRBD1 (5 bases). The ends were cut back, 3 bases at V and 0 bases at J, with 9 bases in the middle. This CDR3 is built from 15 residues. Germline lookup yields CDR1 SEHNR and CDR2 FQNEAQ (reference sequence). Here the CDR3 reads CASSLTADSGNTIYF. The CDR3, as DNA: TGTGCCAGCAGCTTGACAGCCGACTCTGGAAACACCATATATTTT.

V gene TRBV6-1 combines with J gene TRBJ2-2; D remains unclear. The V gene lost 8 bases and the J gene lost 6 bases, with 13 bases spanning the gap. The V gene's germline CDR1 is MNHNS and CDR2 SASEGT. The CDR3 contains 13 residues. The chain's CDR3 is CASSLVQSGELFF. In DNA, the CDR3 is TGTGCCAGCTCTTTGGTTCAGTCCGGGGAGCTGTTTTTT.